The rows below give T cell receptor beta chains drawn from one sample of a study of memory CD4+ T cells and cytomegalovirus serostatus. This table comes from immunoSEQ multiplex PCR, and its TCRdb copy is limited to in-frame clones, with some not included. The table lists approximately 50,000 clones, 78% of them singletons. The source material was memory CD4+ T cells from blood. The receptors were sampled from an adult in good health and CMV-seronegative. The CDR3 runs from the conserved cysteine through the conserved F or W. Each record gives: J gene, V gene, clone size, D gene, CDR3 DNA, CDR3 protein. The D gene is left open where the match is weak. Not all rows give a size; the values are once, few, many and, for expanded clones, a class.

>TRBJ2-1|TRBV19|.|.
TGTGCCAGTAGTATCGGTTGGAGCGGCTACAATGAGCAGTTCTTC
CASSIGWSGYNEQFF
>TRBJ2-7|TRBV23-1|.|TRBD1
TGCGCCAGCAACCCCGGGGACAGGGGTTCGGGGCAGTACTTC
CASNPGDRGSGQYF
>TRBJ2-7|TRBV27|once|TRBD1
TGTGCCAGCAGTCCCTGGGACAGGACCTACGAGCAGTACTTC
CASSPWDRTYEQYF
>TRBJ2-3|TRBV9|.|.
TGTGCCAGCAGCGTAGGTGGCACAGATACGCAGTATTTT
CASSVGGTDTQYF
>TRBJ2-1|TRBV27|.|TRBD2
TGTGCCAGCAGTTTAAGGTATAGGGGGACTAGCGGGGGCTACAATGAGCAGTTCTTC
CASSLRYRGTSGGYNEQFF
>TRBJ1-2|TRBV10-3|.|TRBD1
TGTGCCATCAGTGAGCGGGACAGCTATGGCTACACCTTC
CAISERDSYGYTF
>TRBJ1-5|TRBV7-8|.|TRBD1
TGTGCCAGCAGCCCTAAAGACAGGGAAATCCGCTATAGCAATCAGCCCCAGCATTTT
CASSPKDREIRYSNQPQHF
>TRBJ1-3|TRBV30|few|.
TGTGCCTGGAGTAGGGATTCGGGCTCTGGAAACACCATATATTTT
CAWSRDSGSGNTIYF
>TRBJ2-1|TRBV7-6|.|TRBD1
TGTGCCAGCAGCTTAGCGGGAGGACAGGGGCGAAATGAGCAGTTCTTC
CASSLAGGQGRNEQFF
>TRBJ1-2|TRBV19|.|.
TGTGCCAGTAGTTCGACAGGAAGCTATGGCTACACCTTC
CASSSTGSYGYTF
>TRBJ2-7|TRBV19|.|.
TGTGCCAGTAGTATAGGCAGGGTTGGCGAGCAGTACTTC
CASSIGRVGEQYF
>TRBJ2-6|TRBV30|.|.
TGTGCCTGGAACGTTATTGACGGCAGGGGAGTTGTAAGGGCCAACGTCCTGACTTTC
CAWNVIDGRGVVRANVLTF
>TRBJ2-3|TRBV11-3|few|.
TGTGCCAGCAGCTTAGGGCAGCTCGGCACAGATACGCAGTATTTT
CASSLGQLGTDTQYF
>TRBJ1-1|TRBV14|.|TRBD1
TGTGCCAGCAGCGGACAGGGGAGGGCTGAAGCTTTCTTT
CASSGQGRAEAFF
>TRBJ1-3|TRBV25-1|.|.
TGTGCCAGCAGTGATGGGATAGGAAACACCATATATTTT
CASSDGIGNTIYF
>TRBJ2-4|TRBV18|few|TRBD2
TGTGCCAGCTCACCATCGTTAGGGGTAGCGGGCCAGTACTTC
CASSPSLGVAGQYF
>TRBJ2-2|TRBV10-3|.|TRBD2
TGTGCCACCAGCGGGGGGCCGGGCACCGGGGAGCTGTTTTTT
CATSGGPGTGELFF
>TRBJ1-5|TRBV7-9|.|.
TGTGCCAGCAGCCATGGGGGCTTTATGACGGGTGGCAATCAGCCCCAGCATTTT
CASSHGGFMTGGNQPQHF
>TRBJ2-7|TRBV7-6|.|TRBD1
TGTGCCAGCAGCTTGGGGACAGGGGGCCTCTACGAGCAGTACTTC
CASSLGTGGLYEQYF
>TRBJ2-3|TRBV6-1|.|.
TGTGCCAGCAGTGGGACAGGGAGGGGAGATACGCAGTATTTT
CASSGTGRGDTQYF
>TRBJ2-3|TRBV11-1|.|.
TGTGCCAGCAGCTTAGGGGACTCCATCCGTTCCACAGATACGCAGTATTTT
CASSLGDSIRSTDTQYF
>TRBJ2-5|TRBV19|.|.
TGTGCCAGTAAGGGGGGGGCACAGGGAAAAGAGACCCAGTACTTC
CASKGGAQGKETQYF
>TRBJ1-2|TRBV9|.|.
TGTGCCAGCAGCGTAGACCAGAACTATGGCTACACCTTC
CASSVDQNYGYTF
>TRBJ1-1|TRBV5-6|.|.
TGTGCCAGCAGCTTGGTCGCCCTCGGGATTGAAGCTTTCTTT
CASSLVALGIEAFF
>TRBJ1-1|TRBV25-1|.|.
TGTGCCAGCAGTGATATTCGGGGGGTTGACGGCACTGAAGCTTTCTTT
CASSDIRGVDGTEAFF
>TRBJ1-2|TRBV2|.|.
TGTGCCAGCAGCATTAAACAGGGTTTGGGCTATGGCTACACCTTC
CASSIKQGLGYGYTF
>TRBJ2-1|TRBV7-9|.|.
TGTGCCAGCAGCTTCCTACAGGGCTCCTACAATGAGCAGTTCTTC
CASSFLQGSYNEQFF
>TRBJ2-3|TRBV7-2|.|.
TGTGCCAGCGGGGGACGCACAGATACGCAGTATTTT
CASGGRTDTQYF
>TRBJ2-1|TRBV7-9|.|TRBD2
TGTGCCAGCAGCCCACGGACCGGGAGGGTTTACAATGAGCAGTTCTTC
CASSPRTGRVYNEQFF
>TRBJ1-1|TRBV28|.|.
TGTGCCAGCAGTTTAAGGTCGAACTCAAAAACTGAAGCTTTCTTT
CASSLRSNSKTEAFF
>TRBJ2-5|TRBV7-7|.|.
TGTGCTAGCAGCTCGAATCCTGAATGGGGGACCCAGTACTTC
CASSSNPEWGTQYF
>TRBJ2-1|TRBV27|.|.
TGTGCCAGCAGTTTCTTATTCGGGCCCGACAATGAGCAGTTCTTC
CASSFLFGPDNEQFF
>TRBJ2-7|TRBV19|.|.
TGTGCCAGTAGTATAGCAGGGTTACATTACGAGCAGTACTTC
CASSIAGLHYEQYF
>TRBJ2-3|TRBV2|.|TRBD1
TGTGCCAGCGGGGCCCAGGGGGGCACAGATACGCAGTATTTT
CASGAQGGTDTQYF
>TRBJ1-1|TRBV4-1|few|TRBD1
TGCGCCAGCAGCCAACTACGGACAGGGACCACTGAAGCTTTCTTT
CASSQLRTGTTEAFF
>TRBJ1-5|TRBV2|.|.
TGTGCCAGCAAACAGGGAACCTCTAGCAATCAGCCCCAGCATTTT
CASKQGTSSNQPQHF
>TRBJ1-2|TRBV5-4|.|.
TGTGCCAGCAGCTTGGAGTCCCGCTGGGGCTACACCTTC
CASSLESRWGYTF
>TRBJ1-4|TRBV18|few|TRBD1
TGTGCCAGCTCGCGGGACAGGAATGAAAAACTGTTTTTT
CASSRDRNEKLFF
>TRBJ2-3|TRBV20-1|.|.
TGCAGTGCTAGGGGCCAGGATAAGCAGTATTTT
CSARGQDKQYF
>TRBJ2-7|TRBV7-3|.|.
TGTGCCAGCAGCTTAACGGGTGGTAGCGGCAGGGGGGAGCAGTACTTC
CASSLTGGSGRGEQYF
>TRBJ2-7|TRBV2|.|.
TGTGCCAGCAGAGACCGGGACAAGACCTACGAGCAGTACTTC
CASRDRDKTYEQYF
>TRBJ1-6|TRBV28|.|.
TGTGCCAGCATTTCATCGGGCCGCTATAATTCACCCCTCCACTTT
CASISSGRYNSPLHF
>TRBJ2-7|TRBV7-9|.|.
TGTGCCAGCGGTGACGGAAACTACGAGCAGTACTTC
CASGDGNYEQYF
>TRBJ2-1|TRBV5-6|once|TRBD1
TGTGCCAGCAGCCAGACAGGGGCTGAGCAGTTCTTC
CASSQTGAEQFF
>TRBJ2-3|TRBV19|.|TRBD2
TGTGCCAGTAGCGCGGGGGTCTGGGCAGATACGCAGTATTTT
CASSAGVWADTQYF
>TRBJ1-1|TRBV6-4|.|TRBD1
TGTGCCAGCAGTGACACGGACAGGGGGACTGAAGCTTTCTTT
CASSDTDRGTEAFF
>TRBJ1-1|TRBV9|.|.
TGTGCCAGCAGCGTAGTTGTAGGGCAACCGGGACAAGTGAACACTGAAGCTTTCTTT
CASSVVVGQPGQVNTEAFF
>TRBJ2-1|TRBV28|.|TRBD1
TGTGCCAGCAGTTATGACAGGGGCGGCTCCTACAATGAGCAGTTCTTC
CASSYDRGGSYNEQFF
>TRBJ1-1|TRBV5-1|.|.
TGCGCCAGCAGCACAAATCCCTCCGCGAACACTGAAGCTTTCTTT
CASSTNPSANTEAFF
>TRBJ1-2|TRBV18|.|.
TGTGCCAGCTCACCATTCCACGAAGCTAACTATGGCTACACCTTC
CASSPFHEANYGYTF
>TRBJ1-1|TRBV18|.|.
TGTGCCAGCTCACAGGGTAACATGAACACTGAAGCTTTCTTT
CASSQGNMNTEAFF
>TRBJ1-2|TRBV29-1|once|.
TGCAGCGTTGACAGGGACGGCTATGGCTACACCTTC
CSVDRDGYGYTF
>TRBJ2-5|TRBV7-2|.|TRBD1
TGTGCCAGCAGCTTAGATACAGGGGGTAAACAAGAGACCCAGTACTTC
CASSLDTGGKQETQYF
>TRBJ1-2|TRBV28|medium-sized|TRBD1
TGTGCCAGCAGTCCTCGGTACTACAGGGGACTGCACTATGGCTACACCTTC
CASSPRYYRGLHYGYTF